A single sample gave rise to the 24 T cell receptor beta chains below, sequenced in a study of blood T cell repertoires in COVID-19. Data came from immunoSEQ multiplex PCR; TCRdb stores just in-frame clones and leaves some out. The table records roughly 250,000 clones, about 91% of them present only once. Sequencing used PBMCs or T cells enriched from blood (not recorded which). The receptors were sampled from a woman between 40 and 50 years old with acute COVID-19.

This chain links TRBV27 with TRBJ2-2; D possibly corresponds to TRBD1 (5 bases). This CDR3 spans 15 amino acids. Trimming left V 1 base short and J 1 base short, with 7 bases between. CDR1 is MNHEY, CDR2 SMNVEV, per germline (reference sequence). The CDR3 DNA sequence: TGTGCCAGCAGTTTATACCAGGGGAACACCGGGGAGCTGTTTTTT. Protein: CASSLYQGNTGELFF.

This clone was detected a few times. The chain carries TRBV28 and TRBJ1-2; tentative D call: TRBD1 (5 bases). Germline V gives CDR1 MDHEN, CDR2 SYDVKM. V lost 6 bases, J lost 0 bases, and 11 bases lay in between. This CDR3 is 14 amino acids long. The chain's CDR3 is CASRTQGTNYGYTF. The CDR3 bases are TGTGCCAGCAGAACCCAGGGAACTAACTATGGCTACACCTTC.

V usage is TRBV5-1 and J usage is TRBJ2-5; the match to TRBD2 covers 12 bases. Germline CDR1 and CDR2: SGHRS and YFSETQ. This CDR3 contains 15 residues. V shed 4 bases and J 5 bases; nucleotides not matched to a gene: 6. CDR3: CASSMTSGGAETQYF. In DNA form, the CDR3 reads TGCGCCAGCAGCATGACTAGCGGGGGTGCGGAGACCCAGTACTTC.

The chain combines TRBV18 with TRBJ1-4; no clear D gene. Trimming pared 0 bases from V and 7 bases from J, leaving 12 bases between. Per germline, CDR1 KGHSH and CDR2 LQKENI. CDR3 length equals 15 residues. CDR3 sequence reads: CASSPPGFLGEKLFF. The CDR3 nucleotides read TGTGCCAGCTCACCACCTGGATTTCTAGGTGAAAAACTGTTTTTT.

This clone was detected a few times. The CDR3 is CASSYSVPTGEKLFF. In DNA, the CDR3 is TGTGCCAGCAGTTACTCGGTACCTACGGGTGAAAAACTGTTTTTT. The J gene is TRBJ1-4, the V gene TRBV6-2 or TRBV6-3, with no clear D. The CDR3 loop spans 15 amino acids. With 0 bases removed from V and 7 bases from J, the gap between germline ends came to 12 bases. CDR1 and CDR2 (germline): MNHEY, SVGEGT.

V gene TRBV2 combines with J gene TRBJ1-3, with TRBD1 matching over 8 bases. CDR1 and CDR2 from the germline V gene are SNHLY and FYNNEI. The CDR3 totals 15 residues. V lost 6 bases to trimming and J lost 4 bases; unmatched junction nucleotides: 8. The CDR3 DNA reads TGTGCCAGCAGCATTAACAGGGGGTTCGGAAACACCATATATTTT. Translating gives CASSINRGFGNTIYF.

V and J are TRBV14 and TRBJ1-4, with D perhaps matching TRBD1 (6 bases). V lost 3 bases and J 4 bases, leaving 18 bases between the germline ends. There are 17 residues in the CDR3. Germline values: CDR1 SGHDN, CDR2 FVKESK. The CDR3 DNA reads as TGTGCCAGCAGCCAGCCCCGGGACCGGGACATTAATGAAAAACTGTTTTTT. Its protein product is CASSQPRDRDINEKLFF.

The V call is TRBV5-8, the J call TRBJ2-6; 8 bases map to TRBD1. The germline CDR1 and CDR2 sequences are SGHTS and YDEGEE. With V trimmed by 0 bases and J by 1 base, 0 bases remained unmatched. This CDR3 contains 16 residues. The CDR3 region has the DNA TGTGCCAGCAGCTTGGGGACAGGGTCTGGGGCCAACGTCCTGACTTTC. Encoded protein: CASSLGTGSGANVLTF.

The V and J genes are TRBV28 and TRBJ1-5, with a weak D call TRBD1 (5 bases). Germline V gene data show CDR1 as MDHEN and CDR2 as SYDVKM. The V gene lost 6 bases and the J gene lost 3 bases, with 30 bases spanning the gap. This CDR3 region has 20 residues. Written as DNA, the CDR3 is TGTGCCAGCAGCCTCGGGTACTCTTCCGGACGGGGGAAGACCAATCAGCCCCAGCATTTT. It encodes CASSLGYSSGRGKTNQPQHF.

The chain uses TRBV11-2 and TRBJ1-6, with TRBD1 matching over 8 bases. Germline-derived CDR1 and CDR2 are SGHAT and FQNNGV. The CDR3 extends over 15 amino acids. The ends lost 1 base at V and 7 bases at J; junction bases unmatched: 3. CDR3 DNA sequence: TGTGCCAGCAGCTTAGCCCAGGGGGCGAATTCACCCCTCCACTTT. This translates into CASSLAQGANSPLHF.

The gene calls are TRBV3-1 (or the pseudogene TRBV3-2) and TRBJ2-3; D remains unclear. The V gene lost 0 bases and the J gene lost 5 bases, with 18 bases spanning the gap. There are 17 residues in the CDR3. Germline CDR1 and CDR2: LGHDT and YNNKEL (reference sequence). The chain's CDR3 is CASSQDAYSYIRDTQYF. The CDR3 coding sequence is TGTGCCAGCAGCCAAGATGCCTATTCCTATATACGAGATACGCAGTATTTT.

V gene TRBV7-6 combines with J gene TRBJ1-3; a possible D gene is TRBD1 (5 bases). Germline V gene data show CDR1 as SGHVS and CDR2 as FNYEAQ. This CDR3 comprises 16 residues. V was clipped by 5 bases and J by 0 bases, with 14 bases between them. CDR3 nucleotide sequence: TGTGCCAGCAGCCCCATGCGGGGGGACTCTGGAAACACCATATATTTT. Protein: CASSPMRGDSGNTIYF.

The chain employs TRBV30 and TRBJ1-1; D gene unclear. Trimming cost V 2 bases and J 0 bases, with 7 bases left between them. Germline V gives CDR1 GTSNPN, CDR2 SVGIG (reference sequence). The length of the CDR3 is 13 residues. CDR3 loop: CAWSYSLNTEAFF. Here the CDR3 DNA reads TGTGCCTGGAGTTATAGCTTGAACACTGAAGCTTTCTTT.

This clone was observed a single time. V and J are TRBV2 and TRBJ2-5; 8 nucleotides line up with TRBD2. The CDR3 has 15 residues. Germline CDR1 is SNHLY and CDR2 is FYNNEI. V was clipped by 4 bases and J by 2 bases; unmatched bases: 6. CDR3 coding DNA: TGTGCCAGCAGTGCCCAGACTAGCGTACAAGAGACCCAGTACTTC. It encodes CASSAQTSVQETQYF.

The chain couples TRBV5-1 to TRBJ2-5, with 7 bases aligning to TRBD1. From germline, CDR1 is SGHRS and CDR2 YFSETQ. The CDR3 is 14 residues long. The trim removed 4 bases at V and 1 base at J, leaving 4 bases unmatched. DNA of the CDR3: TGCGCCAGCAGCCTCCGGGACAGCCAAGAGACCCAGTACTTC. It yields the protein CASSLRDSQETQYF.

V and J are TRBV5-4 and TRBJ2-7, with 7 bases lining up with TRBD1. Per the germline V gene, CDR1 is SGHNT and CDR2 is YYREEE (reference sequence). V lost 7 bases to trimming and J lost 1 base; unmatched junction nucleotides: 5. CDR3 size: 13 residues. CDR3 loop: CASRRDRSYEQYF. CDR3 bases: TGTGCCAGCCGCCGGGACAGATCCTACGAGCAGTACTTC.

Comments on this clone: The sample carries other DNA sequences with the same CDR3. The CDR3 region has the DNA TGCAGTGCCCGGGGGAGGGAGACCCAGTACTTC. Translation gives CSARGRETQYF. The chain links TRBV20-1 to TRBJ2-5; a weak D match, TRBD2 (6 bases). V was trimmed by 6 bases and J by 5 bases, leaving 10 bases between them. The length of the CDR3 is 11 residues. Germline V gene sequence: CDR1 DFQATT, CDR2 SNEGSKA (reference sequence).

V gene TRBV6-4 combines with J gene TRBJ2-5; 8 bases are a match to TRBD1. The CDR3 consists of 13 residues. The V and J ends lost 3 bases and 5 bases, in that order; junction bases with no gene match: 2. From germline, CDR1 is MRHNA and CDR2 SNTAGT. The CDR3 DNA reads TGTGCCAGCAGTGAACGGGACAGGGAGACCCAGTACTTC. Its protein product is CASSERDRETQYF.

J is TRBJ1-2 and V is TRBV19, with 10 bases fitting TRBD1. The germline CDR1 and CDR2 sequences are LNHDA and SQIVND (reference sequence). This CDR3 spans 16 amino acids. V lost 5 bases and J lost 0; bases outside the gene matches: 6. In nucleotides, the CDR3 is TGTGCCAGTAGTCCGATGGACAGGGGGGCTAACTATGGCTACACCTTC. Translation: CASSPMDRGANYGYTF.

This clone was observed at least ten times. Other DNA variants within this sample encode the same CDR3. The CDR3 DNA reads as TGTGCCAGCTCACCGACAGCAATGAACACTGAAGCTTTCTTT. It codes for CASSPTAMNTEAFF. The chain employs TRBV18 and TRBJ1-1, with D tentatively TRBD1 (5 bases). Germline V lookup: CDR1 KGHSH, CDR2 LQKENI. The CDR3 totals 14 residues. V was clipped by 3 bases and J by 0 bases, with 8 bases between them.

The rearrangement joins TRBV5-5 to TRBJ2-7, with D possibly TRBD2 on 5 matching bases. The CDR3 is made up of 15 amino acids. The V gene's germline CDR1 is SGHKS and CDR2 YYEKEE (reference sequence). Trimming left V 4 bases short and J 5 bases short, with 19 bases between. CDR3 sequence reads: CASSPLYGIRNEQYF. The CDR3 DNA is TGTGCCAGCAGCCCCCTTTACGGGATAAGAAACGAGCAGTACTTC.

In its sample, this clone was seen once. V and J are TRBV30 and TRBJ2-1, with TRBD2 matching 11 bases. V trimming: 5 bases; J trimming: 4 bases; junction bases outside the gene matches: 4. CDR3 size: 14 residues. Germline V gives CDR1 GTSNPN, CDR2 SVGIG (reference sequence). The CDR3 spells CAWGTSGSYNEQFF. In DNA form, the CDR3 reads TGTGCCTGGGGAACTAGCGGGAGTTACAATGAGCAGTTCTTC.

The V call is TRBV15, the J call TRBJ1-2; possibly TRBD1 for D (5 bases). CDR3 length: 16 amino acids. V lost 1 base and J lost 5, with 17 bases in between. Looked up from germline, CDR1 is LNHNV and CDR2 is YYDKDF (reference sequence). The CDR3 DNA is TGTGCCACCAGCAGAGGGGGGGGAGGTACCGTTTATGGCTACACCTTC. Translation gives CATSRGGGGTVYGYTF. Full variable domain (missing parts from reference TRBV15 and TRBJ1-2): DAMVIQNPRYQVTQFGKPVTLSCSQTLNHNVMYWYQQKSSQAPKLLFHYYDKDFNNEADTPDNFQSRRPNTSFCFLDIRSPGLGDTAMYLCATSRGGGGTVYGYTFGSGTRLTVV.

Of note for this clone: Other DNA sequences in the sample encode the same CDR3. The chain combines TRBV7-2 with TRBJ2-1; maybe TRBD2 (6 bases). V dropped 5 bases and J dropped 3 bases, with 11 bases sitting between them. The CDR3 is 14 amino acids. CDR1 is SGHTA and CDR2 is FQGNSA in the germline V gene. The CDR3 DNA is TGTGCCAGCAGCCTACTTAGCGGCTACAATGAGCAGTTCTTC. It specifies CASSLLSGYNEQFF.